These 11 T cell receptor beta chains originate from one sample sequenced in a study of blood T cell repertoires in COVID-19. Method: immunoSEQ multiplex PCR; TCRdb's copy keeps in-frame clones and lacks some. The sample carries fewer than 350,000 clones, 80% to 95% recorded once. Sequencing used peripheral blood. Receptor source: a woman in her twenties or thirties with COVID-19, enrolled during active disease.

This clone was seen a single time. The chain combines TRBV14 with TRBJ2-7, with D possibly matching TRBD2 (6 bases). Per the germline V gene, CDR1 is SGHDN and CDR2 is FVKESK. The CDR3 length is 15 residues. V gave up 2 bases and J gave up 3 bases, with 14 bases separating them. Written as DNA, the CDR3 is TGTGCCAGCAGCCAATCAGGCCGGGGGAACTACGAGCAGTACTTC. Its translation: CASSQSGRGNYEQYF. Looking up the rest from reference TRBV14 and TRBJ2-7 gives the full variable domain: EAGVTQFPSHSVIEKGQTVTLRCDPISGHDNLYWYRRVMGKEIKFLLHFVKESKQDESGMPNNRFLAERTGGTYSTLKVQPAELEDSGVYFCASSQSGRGNYEQYFGPGTRLTVT.

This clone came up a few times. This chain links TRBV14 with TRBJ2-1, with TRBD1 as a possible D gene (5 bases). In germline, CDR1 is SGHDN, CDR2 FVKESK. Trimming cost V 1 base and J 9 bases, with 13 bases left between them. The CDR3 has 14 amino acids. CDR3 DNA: TGTGCCAGCAGCCAAGCGGTTGGGGCTCTTGAGCAGTTCTTC. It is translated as CASSQAVGALEQFF.

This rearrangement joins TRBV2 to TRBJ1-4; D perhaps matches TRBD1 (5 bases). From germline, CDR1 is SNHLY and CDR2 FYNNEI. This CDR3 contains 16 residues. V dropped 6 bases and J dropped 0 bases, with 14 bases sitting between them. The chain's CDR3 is CASRLVTGPTNEKLFF. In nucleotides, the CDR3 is TGTGCCAGCAGGCTAGTTACAGGTCCAACTAATGAAAAACTGTTTTTT.

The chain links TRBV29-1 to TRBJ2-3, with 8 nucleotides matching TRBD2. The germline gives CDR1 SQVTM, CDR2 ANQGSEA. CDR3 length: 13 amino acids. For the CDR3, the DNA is TGCATCCCCTCCGGGACTAGGTCCCATACGCAGTATTTT. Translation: CIPSGTRSHTQYF.

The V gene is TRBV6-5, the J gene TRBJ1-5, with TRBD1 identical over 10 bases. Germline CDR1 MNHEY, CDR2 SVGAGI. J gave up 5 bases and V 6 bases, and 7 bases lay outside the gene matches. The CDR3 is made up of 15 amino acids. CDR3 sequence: CASSARGQGHQPQHF. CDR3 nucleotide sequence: TGTGCCAGCAGCGCCCGGGGACAGGGGCATCAGCCCCAGCATTTT.

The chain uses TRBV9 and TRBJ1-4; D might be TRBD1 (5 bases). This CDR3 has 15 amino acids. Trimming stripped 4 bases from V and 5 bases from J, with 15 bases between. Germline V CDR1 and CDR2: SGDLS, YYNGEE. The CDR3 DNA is TGTGCCAGCAGCCCCCGAGGTGGGGCCAATGAAAAACTGTTTTTT. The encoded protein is CASSPRGGANEKLFF.

The CDR3 reads CATSDMDSSTDTQYF. In nucleotides, the CDR3 is TGTGCCACCAGTGATATGGACAGTAGCACAGATACGCAGTATTTT. The chain uses TRBV24-1 and TRBJ2-3, with D tentatively TRBD1 (6 bases). V lost 3 bases, J lost 0 bases, and 9 bases lay in between. The CDR3 runs to 15 residues. Germline assignment: CDR1 KGHDR and CDR2 SFDVKD.

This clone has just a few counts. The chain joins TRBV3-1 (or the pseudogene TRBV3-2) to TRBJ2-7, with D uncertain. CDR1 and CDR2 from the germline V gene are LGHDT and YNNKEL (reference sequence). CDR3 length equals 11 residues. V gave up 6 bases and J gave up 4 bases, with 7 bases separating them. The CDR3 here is CASSYEYEQYF. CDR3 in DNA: TGTGCCAGCAGTTATGAGTACGAGCAGTACTTC.

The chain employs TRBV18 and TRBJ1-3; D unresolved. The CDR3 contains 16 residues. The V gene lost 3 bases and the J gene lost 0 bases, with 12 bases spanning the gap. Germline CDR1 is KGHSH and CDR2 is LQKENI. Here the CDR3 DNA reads TGTGCCAGCTCACCCTCCTCCGGGAACTCTGGAAACACCATATATTTT. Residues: CASSPSSGNSGNTIYF.

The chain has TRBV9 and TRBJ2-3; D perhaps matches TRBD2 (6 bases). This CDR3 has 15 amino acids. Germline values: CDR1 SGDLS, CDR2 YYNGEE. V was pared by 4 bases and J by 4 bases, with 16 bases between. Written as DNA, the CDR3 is TGTGCCAGCAGCCCGGGACTGGAAGCTCCAGATACGCAGTATTTT. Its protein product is CASSPGLEAPDTQYF.

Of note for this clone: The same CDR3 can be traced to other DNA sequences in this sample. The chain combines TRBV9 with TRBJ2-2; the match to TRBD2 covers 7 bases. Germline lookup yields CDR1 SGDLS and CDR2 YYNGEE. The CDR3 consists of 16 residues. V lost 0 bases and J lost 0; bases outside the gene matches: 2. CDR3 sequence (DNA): TGTGCCAGCAGCGTAGCGGCGGGAGCGAACACCGGGGAGCTGTTTTTT. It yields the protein CASSVAAGANTGELFF.